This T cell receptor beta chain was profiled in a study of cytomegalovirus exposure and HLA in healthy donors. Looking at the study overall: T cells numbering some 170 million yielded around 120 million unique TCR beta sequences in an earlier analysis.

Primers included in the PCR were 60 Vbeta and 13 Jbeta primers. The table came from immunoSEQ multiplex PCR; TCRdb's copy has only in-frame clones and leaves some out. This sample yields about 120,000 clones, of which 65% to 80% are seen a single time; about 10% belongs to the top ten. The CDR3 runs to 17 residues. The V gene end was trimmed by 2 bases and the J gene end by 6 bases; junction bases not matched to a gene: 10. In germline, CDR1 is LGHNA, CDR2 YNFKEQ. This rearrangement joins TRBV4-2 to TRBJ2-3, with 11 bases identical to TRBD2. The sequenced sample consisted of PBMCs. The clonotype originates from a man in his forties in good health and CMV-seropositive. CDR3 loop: CASSQQVSGGARDTQYF. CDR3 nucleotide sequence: TGTGCCAGCAGCCAACAAGTTAGCGGGGGGGCAAGGGATACGCAGTATTTT.